One T cell receptor beta chain is described in this entry. The antigen is not known. TCRdb keeps only in-frame clones here, not all; method: immunoSEQ multiplex PCR. Reported are approximately 35,000 clones, none seen only once; the ten largest carry 1% to 1.5%. These data are taken from a study of T cells after posttransplantation cyclophosphamide. Notes on the study in general: Later blood repertoires were often dominated by clones from the donor CD8+ memory compartment. Skin or GI-infiltrating T cells shared few TRB sequences with blood. TRB clonality was highly associated with recipient CMV seropositivity and reactivation.

Peripheral blood was collected from the related graft donor on the marrow donation day. This receptor was obtained from a girl aged 5-17 years in good health, CMV-negative, and a related stem cell transplant donor. Sequences were obtained from PBMCs.

This CDR3 reads CASSQTEGLHEKLFF. The CDR3 nucleotides are TGCGCCAGCAGCCAGACGGAGGGTTTACATGAAAAACTGTTTTTT. This chain joins TRBV4-1 and TRBJ1-4; D is undetermined. In germline, CDR1 is MGHRA, CDR2 YSYEKL. V was cut by 3 bases and J by 6 bases, with 14 bases left in between. The CDR3 has 15 residues.